The 18 T cell receptor beta chains listed next were all sequenced from one sample in a study of blood T cell repertoires in COVID-19. Here immunoSEQ multiplex PCR was the method, and the copy in TCRdb shows in-frame clones only, minus some. Of about 190,000 clones in the sample, 75% to 85% were seen once. Sequencing was done on a sample of peripheral blood. The source is a man aged 55 to 70 with acute or convalescent COVID-19.

The chain carries TRBV7-9 and TRBJ1-3, with TRBD1 as a possible D gene (6 bases). Trimming took off 2 bases at V and 4 bases at J, with 18 bases between the two ends. CDR1 is SEHNR, CDR2 FQNEAQ, per germline (reference sequence). The CDR3 runs 17 residues. CDR3: CASSLSFAQGSGNTIYF. CDR3 in DNA: TGTGCCAGCAGCTTAAGTTTTGCGCAGGGGTCCGGAAACACCATATATTTT. Filled out from reference TRBV7-9 and TRBJ1-3, the complete variable domain reads DTGVSQNPRHKITKRGQNVTFRCDPISEHNRLYWYRQTLGQGPEFLTYFQNEAQLEKSRLLSDRFSAERPKGSFSTLEIQRTEQGDSAMYLCASSLSFAQGSGNTIYFGEGSWLTVV.

V usage is TRBV19 and J usage is TRBJ2-2, with D perhaps TRBD1 (5 bases). Germline V lookup: CDR1 LNHDA, CDR2 SQIVND (reference sequence). The CDR3 loop spans 16 amino acids. V lost 7 bases and J 6 bases, leaving 21 bases between the germline ends. Written as DNA, the CDR3 is TGTGCCAGTACTCCAATCGGCCAGGGATACGCCGGGGAGCTGTTTTTT. Encoded protein: CASTPIGQGYAGELFF.

The chain employs TRBV24-1 and TRBJ2-2; 7 nucleotides agree with TRBD2. In germline, CDR1 is KGHDR, CDR2 SFDVKD. The CDR3 is 13 residues long. With 12 bases clipped from V and 6 bases from J, the junction kept 9 bases outside the gene matches. CDR3 nucleotide sequence: TGTGCCTCCCGGGGAGGGAGGGCCGGGGAGCTGTTTTTT. Translated: CASRGGRAGELFF.

The chain combines TRBV20-1 with TRBJ2-1; D is uncertain. CDR1 is DFQATT and CDR2 is SNEGSKA in the germline V gene (reference sequence). There are 13 residues in the CDR3. Trimming shortened V by 3 bases and J by 4 bases, and 10 bases separated the two germline ends. The CDR3 spells CSASQAGYNEQFF. CDR3 in DNA: TGCAGTGCTAGTCAGGCTGGTTACAATGAGCAGTTCTTC.

In this sample, this clone turned up a few times. This chain joins TRBV6-5 and TRBJ1-2; D possibly corresponds to TRBD1 (5 bases). The CDR3 spans 15 residues. Germline assignment: CDR1 MNHEY and CDR2 SVGAGI. The ends were cut back, 7 bases at V and 0 bases at J, with 15 bases in the middle. The CDR3 here is CASIGRGQPNYGYTF. The CDR3 DNA is TGTGCCAGCATCGGAAGGGGCCAACCTAACTATGGCTACACCTTC.

This clone was detected only a few times. The CDR3 nucleotides read TGTGCCAGCAGTGAGGCCGGGACAGATTACAATGAGCAGTTCTTC. Its protein is CASSEAGTDYNEQFF. The J gene is TRBJ2-1, the V gene TRBV25-1; 7 bases match TRBD1. Germline trimming cut 3 bases from V and 4 bases from J; bases unmatched to any gene: 6. The CDR3 contains 15 residues. Germline V gene lookup returns CDR1 MGHDK and CDR2 SYGVNS.

The V gene is TRBV2, the J gene TRBJ1-1, with D possibly TRBD1 on 5 matching bases. V was trimmed by 1 base and J by 13 bases, leaving 19 bases between them. The CDR3 loop spans 14 amino acids. From germline, CDR1 is SNHLY and CDR2 FYNNEI. Here the CDR3 DNA reads TGTGCCAGCAGTGAAGTGGGCGCGGGACTCCTTGATTTCTTT. This gives the protein CASSEVGAGLLDFF.

The genes are TRBV2 and TRBJ2-3; 13 nucleotides align to TRBD2. The germline gives CDR1 SNHLY, CDR2 FYNNEI. After removal of 3 bases from V and 3 bases from J, the junction contained 12 bases not matched to a gene. The length of the CDR3 is 19 residues. The CDR3 sequence is CASSEMRTSGSRGTDTQYF. CDR3 nucleotide sequence: TGTGCCAGCAGTGAGATGAGGACTAGCGGGAGCCGGGGAACAGATACGCAGTATTTT.

This clone appeared a single time. The chain recombines TRBV4-1 with TRBJ1-4; D possibly corresponds to TRBD1 (5 bases). The CDR3 length is 16 residues. V lost 0 bases, J lost 7 bases, and 15 bases lay in between. In germline, CDR1 is MGHRA, CDR2 YSYEKL. The CDR3 loop reads CASSQEWPLRGEKLFF. CDR3 in DNA: TGCGCCAGCAGCCAAGAGTGGCCGCTAAGGGGTGAAAAACTGTTTTTT.

This rearrangement joins TRBV18 to TRBJ2-1; D is unresolved. Between the trimmed V and J ends, which lost 3 bases and 6 bases, there was a span of 6 bases. Germline loops: CDR1 KGHSH, CDR2 LQKENI. CDR3 length equals 12 residues. Here the CDR3 reads CASSPNINEQFF. CDR3 nucleotide sequence: TGTGCCAGCTCACCGAACATCAATGAGCAGTTCTTC.

The rearrangement links TRBV24-1 to TRBJ2-1, with D perhaps TRBD2 (6 bases). V was trimmed by 4 bases and J by 10 bases, leaving 13 bases between them. Germline CDR1 and CDR2: KGHDR and SFDVKD. CDR3 length equals 13 residues. The CDR3 DNA reads TGTGCCACCAGTGACTCCACGGGACTCGAGCAGTTCTTC. Its translation: CATSDSTGLEQFF.

V is TRBV6-5 and J is TRBJ2-3, with a possible D match to TRBD2 (6 bases). Trimming left V 6 bases short and J 0 bases short, with 13 bases between. Germline V gene lookup returns CDR1 MNHEY and CDR2 SVGAGI. The CDR3 has 15 amino acids. The CDR3 reads CASSSAGTSTDTQYF. The CDR3 DNA sequence: TGTGCCAGCAGCTCAGCGGGTACTAGCACAGATACGCAGTATTTT.

The chain has TRBV25-1 and TRBJ1-2, with 7 nucleotides matching TRBD1. In germline, CDR1 is MGHDK, CDR2 SYGVNS. Germline trimming cut 7 bases from V and 0 bases from J; bases unmatched to any gene: 5. CDR3 size: 14 residues. CDR3 in DNA: TGTGCCAGCAAGACTGGGACAGCTAACTATGGCTACACCTTC. It is translated as CASKTGTANYGYTF.

This chain uses TRBV5-6 with TRBJ2-7; a weak D match, TRBD1 (7 bases). CDR3 length: 13 amino acids. Germline V gene lookup returns CDR1 SGHDT and CDR2 YYEEEE. The ends were cut back, 9 bases at V and 2 bases at J, with 15 bases in the middle. In DNA form, the CDR3 reads TGTGCCACCACCACAGGGGAGGCCTACGAGCAGTACTTC. Translating it yields CATTTGEAYEQYF. Combining the CDR3 with reference TRBV5-6 and TRBJ2-7 gives the whole variable domain DAGVTQSPTHLIKTRGQQVTLRCSPKSGHDTVSWYQQALGQGPQFIFQYYEEEERQRGNFPDRFSGHQFPNYSSELNVNALLLGDSALYLCATTTGEAYEQYFGPGTRLTVT.

The V and J genes are TRBV2 and TRBJ2-1; 8 bases fit TRBD2. Trimming removed 6 bases from V and 3 bases from J; junction bases left unmatched: 7. The CDR3 has 15 residues. Germline values: CDR1 SNHLY, CDR2 FYNNEI. This CDR3 reads CASSAQLADYNEQFF. Written as DNA, the CDR3 is TGTGCCAGCAGCGCACAACTAGCGGACTACAATGAGCAGTTCTTC. The entire variable domain, with the rest obtained from reference TRBV2 and TRBJ2-1, is as follows: EPEVTQTPSHQVTQMGQEVILRCVPISNHLYFYWYRQILGQKVEFLVSFYNNEISEKSEIFDDQFSVERPDGSNFTLKIRSTKLEDSAMYFCASSAQLADYNEQFFGPGTRLTVL.

This clone was counted a few times. V gene TRBV11-2 combines with J gene TRBJ2-7, with 8 positions matching TRBD2. Per germline, CDR1 SGHAT and CDR2 FQNNGV. Germline trimming cut 1 base from V and 4 bases from J; bases unmatched to any gene: 12. The CDR3 covers 17 residues. For the CDR3, the DNA is TGTGCCAGCAGCTTAGTGTATGTGTCTAGCGGGCGATACGAGCAGTACTTC. Residues: CASSLVYVSSGRYEQYF.

J is TRBJ2-7 and V is TRBV6-5; the match to TRBD2 covers 13 bases. The CDR3 runs 15 residues. The ends lost 5 bases at V and 6 bases at J; junction bases unmatched: 7. The V gene's germline CDR1 is MNHEY and CDR2 SVGAGI. CDR3 nucleotide sequence: TGTGCCAGCAGTCCACCCGGACTAGCGGGAGCCGAGCAGTACTTC. Amino acid sequence: CASSPPGLAGAEQYF.

The CDR3: CASSFFGGGNQPQHF. In DNA form, the CDR3 reads TGTGCCAGCAGCTTTTTTGGAGGGGGCAATCAGCCCCAGCATTTT. The chain combines TRBV5-6 with TRBJ1-5; D possibly corresponds to TRBD1 (5 bases). V dropped 2 bases and J dropped 2 bases, with 11 bases sitting between them. This CDR3 spans 15 amino acids. Germline CDR1 is SGHDT and CDR2 is YYEEEE.